This T cell receptor beta chain was found in a study of Tregs in tolerant kidney transplant recipients. Libraries were prepared by immunoSEQ multiplex PCR; TCRdb keeps only in-frame clonotypes and omits some of them. This sample has around 66,000 clones, with approximately 85% found just once. Concerning this clone: Its antigen is currently unknown.

Whole-study findings and limits: Nucleotide sequences could not be compared across some patients' samples due to primer changes.

CDR3 size: 16 residues. The V and J ends lost 0 bases and 0 bases respectively, with 10 bases between them. Germline CDR1 is SGDLS and CDR2 is YYNGEE. The V gene is TRBV9, the J gene TRBJ2-1; perhaps TRBD2 as D (5 bases). Source: Tregs from blood, taken before the transplant. This TCR was recovered from a human donor who received a combined kidney and bone marrow transplant. The CDR3 spells CASSVVVGSSYNEQFF. In DNA form, the CDR3 reads TGTGCCAGCAGCGTAGTAGTTGGGAGCTCCTACAATGAGCAGTTCTTC.